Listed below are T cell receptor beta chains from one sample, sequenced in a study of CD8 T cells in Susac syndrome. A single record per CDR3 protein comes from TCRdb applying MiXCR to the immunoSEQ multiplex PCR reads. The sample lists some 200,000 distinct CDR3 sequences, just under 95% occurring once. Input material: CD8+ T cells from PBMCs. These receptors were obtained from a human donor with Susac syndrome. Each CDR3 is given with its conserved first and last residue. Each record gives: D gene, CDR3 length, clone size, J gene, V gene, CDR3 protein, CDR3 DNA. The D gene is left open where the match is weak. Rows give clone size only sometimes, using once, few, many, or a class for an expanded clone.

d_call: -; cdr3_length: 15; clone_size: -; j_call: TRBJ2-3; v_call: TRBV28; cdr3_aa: CATEMGLASTDTQYF; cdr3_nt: TGTGCCACCGAGATGGGGCTAGCGAGCACAGATACGCAGTATTTT
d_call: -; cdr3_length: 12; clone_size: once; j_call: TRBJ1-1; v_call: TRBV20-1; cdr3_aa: CSASREGTEAFF; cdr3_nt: TGCAGTGCTTCCCGGGAGGGCACTGAAGCTTTCTTT
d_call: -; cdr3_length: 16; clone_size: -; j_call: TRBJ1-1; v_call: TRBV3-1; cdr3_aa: CASSQDPPERITEAFF; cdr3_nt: TGTGCCAGCAGCCAAGACCCCCCAGAACGAATCACTGAAGCTTTCTTT
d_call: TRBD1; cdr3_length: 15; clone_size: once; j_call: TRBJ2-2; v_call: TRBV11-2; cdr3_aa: CASRPTGTNTGELFF; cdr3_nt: TGTGCCAGCCGCCCGACAGGGACGAACACCGGGGAGCTGTTTTTT
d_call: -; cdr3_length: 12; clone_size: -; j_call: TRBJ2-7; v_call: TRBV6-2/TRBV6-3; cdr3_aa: CASSLRWGEQYF; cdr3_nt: TGTGCCAGCAGCCTAAGGTGGGGGGAGCAGTACTTC
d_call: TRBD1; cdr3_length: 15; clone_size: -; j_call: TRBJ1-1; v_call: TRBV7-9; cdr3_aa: CASSFNWGQGIEAFF; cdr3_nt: TGTGCCAGCAGCTTCAATTGGGGACAGGGGATTGAAGCTTTCTTT
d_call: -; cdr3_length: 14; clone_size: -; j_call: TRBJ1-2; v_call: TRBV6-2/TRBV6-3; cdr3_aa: CASSYAPGFSGYTF; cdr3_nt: TGTGCCAGCAGTTACGCGCCAGGGTTCTCTGGCTACACCTTC
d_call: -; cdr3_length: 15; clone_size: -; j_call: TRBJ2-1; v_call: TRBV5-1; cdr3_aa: CASSYASEPYNEQFF; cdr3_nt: TGCGCCAGCAGCTACGCTAGCGAACCCTACAATGAGCAGTTCTTC
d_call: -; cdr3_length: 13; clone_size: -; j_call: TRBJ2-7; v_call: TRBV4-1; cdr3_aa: CASSQAQLYEQYF; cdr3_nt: TGCGCCAGCAGCCAAGCACAGCTCTACGAGCAGTACTTC
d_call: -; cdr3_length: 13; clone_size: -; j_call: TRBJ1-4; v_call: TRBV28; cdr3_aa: CASSAVANEKLFF; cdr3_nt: TGTGCCAGCAGTGCTGTAGCTAATGAAAAACTGTTTTTT
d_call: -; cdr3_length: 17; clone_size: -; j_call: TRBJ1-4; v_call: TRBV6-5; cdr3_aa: CASSYRVNQGLHEKLFF; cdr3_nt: TGTGCCAGCAGTTACAGGGTAAATCAGGGTCTCCATGAAAAACTGTTTTTT
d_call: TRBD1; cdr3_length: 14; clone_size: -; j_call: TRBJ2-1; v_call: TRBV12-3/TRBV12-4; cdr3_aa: CASIKDRGYNEQFF; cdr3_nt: TGTGCCAGCATTAAGGACAGGGGGTACAATGAGCAGTTCTTC
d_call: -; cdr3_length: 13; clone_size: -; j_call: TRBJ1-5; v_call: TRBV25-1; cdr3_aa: CASSAGDHQPQHF; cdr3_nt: TGTGCCAGCAGTGCGGGGGATCATCAGCCCCAGCATTTT
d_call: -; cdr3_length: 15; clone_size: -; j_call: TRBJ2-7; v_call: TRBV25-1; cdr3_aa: CASSELTSSSYEQYF; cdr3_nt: TGTGCCAGCAGTGAATTAACCAGTTCCTCCTACGAGCAGTACTTC
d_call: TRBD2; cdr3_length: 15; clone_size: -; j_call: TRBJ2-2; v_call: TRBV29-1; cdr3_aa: CSVEGREPNTGELFF; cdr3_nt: TGCAGCGTTGAGGGGCGGGAGCCCAACACCGGGGAGCTGTTTTTT
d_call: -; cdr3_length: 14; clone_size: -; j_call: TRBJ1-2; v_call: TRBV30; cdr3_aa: CAWSVLGQGDGYTF; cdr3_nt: TGTGCCTGGAGTGTACTAGGGCAGGGAGACGGCTACACCTTC
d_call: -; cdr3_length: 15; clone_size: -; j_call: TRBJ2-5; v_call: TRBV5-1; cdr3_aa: CASSLNSGGKETQYF; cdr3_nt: TGCGCCAGCAGCTTGAATTCTGGAGGGAAAGAGACCCAGTACTTC
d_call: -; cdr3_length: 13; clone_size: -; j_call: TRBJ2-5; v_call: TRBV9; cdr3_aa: CASSVEAEETQYF; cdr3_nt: TGTGCCAGCAGCGTAGAGGCGGAAGAGACCCAGTACTTC
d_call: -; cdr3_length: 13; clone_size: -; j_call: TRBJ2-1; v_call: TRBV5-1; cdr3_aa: CASSFLDYNEQFF; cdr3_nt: TGCGCCAGCAGCTTTTTGGACTACAATGAGCAGTTCTTC
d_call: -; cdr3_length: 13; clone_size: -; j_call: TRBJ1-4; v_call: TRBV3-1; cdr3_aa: CARVRSTNEKLFF; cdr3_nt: TGTGCCCGTGTAAGGTCAACTAATGAAAAACTGTTTTTT
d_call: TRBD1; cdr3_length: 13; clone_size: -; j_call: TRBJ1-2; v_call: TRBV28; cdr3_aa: CASTETGDYGYTF; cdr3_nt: TGTGCCAGCACCGAAACAGGGGACTATGGCTACACCTTC
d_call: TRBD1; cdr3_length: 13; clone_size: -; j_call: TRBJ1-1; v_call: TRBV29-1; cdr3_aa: CSSRTGMNTEAFF; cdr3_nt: TGCAGCTCACGGACAGGGATGAACACTGAAGCTTTCTTT